This T cell receptor beta chain originates from a study of blood T cell repertoires in COVID-19. Living in about two dozen US areas, the participants were between 18 and 89 years of age. Each exposed participant met a COVID-19 case in the 2 weeks preceding study entry. The CDR3 length is 13 residues. The germline CDR1 and CDR2 sequences are SGHVS and FQNEAQ. The V and J ends lost 0 bases and 3 bases respectively, with 6 bases between them. Sequencing was performed with immunoSEQ multiplex PCR; in TCRdb, only in-frame clones are kept and a portion is missing. This sample yields some 400,000 clones, of which approximately 91% are seen a single time; roughly 0.86% belongs to the top ten.

Input material: PBMCs or T cells enriched from blood (not recorded which). The clonotype was recovered from a woman aged 40 to 50 who had been exposed to COVID-19. The V gene is TRBV7-8, the J gene TRBJ2-7; D call uncertain. The CDR3 protein is CASSLANGYEQYF. The CDR3 DNA is TGTGCCAGCAGCTTAGCGAACGGCTACGAGCAGTACTTC. Complete variable domain (other parts from reference TRBV7-8 and TRBJ2-7): GAGVSQSPRYKVAKRGQDVALRCDPISGHVSLFWYQQALGQGPEFLTYFQNEAQLDKSGLPSDRFFAERPEGSVSTLKIQRTQQEDSAVYLCASSLANGYEQYFGPGTRLTVT.